This T cell receptor beta chain was recorded in a study of vaccination and CD4 T cells after COVID-19. Turning to the study itself: The stimulus for the cells was overlapping spike peptides derived from SARS-CoV-2, HCoV-NL63, HCoV-OC43 and HCoV-229E. A CEFX pool, an HIV-1 Nef pool, or no peptide went to control cultures. Overall study findings and caveats: A nonsignificant rise from roughly 21 to 40 was seen in the median number of SARS-CoV-2-reactive clonotypes. In convalescent patients, 304 of 307 vaccine-specific clones were spike mono-reactive.

This clonotype was counted between two and nine times. Antigen: not known. Sequencing of the DNA from cultured CD4+ T cells was carried out with the Oncomine TCR Beta short-read assay. Genomic DNA was isolated from cultured CD4+ T cells. TCRdb ran MiXCR on the PCR reads and lists one entry per CDR3 protein. Here the sample spans 6,900 or so distinct CDR3 sequences, 33% being singletons. Sample treatment: approximately nine-day PBMC culture with coronavirus spike peptide pools or control peptides (ViraFEST assay). Harvesting of the unexposed donor's CD4+ T cells predated the COVID-19 pandemic (2011-2018). This clonotype originated in a human donor in good health. The sequenced material came from CD4+ T cells from blood, cultured in vitro.

The CDR3, as DNA: TGCAGTGCCCCGGGGACAGGGGACTACGAGCAGTACTTC. It translates to CSAPGTGDYEQYF. The chain employs TRBV20-1 and TRBJ2-7, with 10 bases identical to TRBD1. The CDR3 consists of 13 residues. With V trimmed by 6 bases and J by 3 bases, 5 bases remained unmatched. In germline, CDR1 is DFQATT, CDR2 SNEGSKA (reference sequence).